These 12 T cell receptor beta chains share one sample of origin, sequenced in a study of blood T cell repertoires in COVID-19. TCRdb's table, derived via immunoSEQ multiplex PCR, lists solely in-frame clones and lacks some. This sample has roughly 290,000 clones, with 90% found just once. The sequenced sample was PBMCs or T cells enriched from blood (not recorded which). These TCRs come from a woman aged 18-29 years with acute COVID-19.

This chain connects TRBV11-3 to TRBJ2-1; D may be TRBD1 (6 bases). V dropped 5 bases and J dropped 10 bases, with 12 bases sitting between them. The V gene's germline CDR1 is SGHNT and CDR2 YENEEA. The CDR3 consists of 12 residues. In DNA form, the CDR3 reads TGTGCCAGCAGCCCTCATCAGGGGGAGCAGTTCTTC. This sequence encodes CASSPHQGEQFF.

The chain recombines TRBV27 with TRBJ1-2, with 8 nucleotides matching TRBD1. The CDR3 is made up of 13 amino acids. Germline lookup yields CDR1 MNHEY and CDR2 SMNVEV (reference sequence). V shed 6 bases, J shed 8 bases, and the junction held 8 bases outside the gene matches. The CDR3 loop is CASRPTGAGGYTF. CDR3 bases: TGTGCCAGCAGACCGACAGGGGCGGGCGGCTACACCTTC.

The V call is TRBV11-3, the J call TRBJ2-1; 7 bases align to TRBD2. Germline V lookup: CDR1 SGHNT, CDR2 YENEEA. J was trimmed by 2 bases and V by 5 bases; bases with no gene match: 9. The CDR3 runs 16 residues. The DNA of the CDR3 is TGTGCCAGCAGCCCCGGCCGGGGACTAACCTACAATGAGCAGTTCTTC. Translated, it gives CASSPGRGLTYNEQFF.

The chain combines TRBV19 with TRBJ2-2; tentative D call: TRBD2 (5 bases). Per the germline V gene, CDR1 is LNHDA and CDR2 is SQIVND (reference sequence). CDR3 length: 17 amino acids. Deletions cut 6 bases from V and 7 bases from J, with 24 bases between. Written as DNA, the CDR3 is TGTGCCAGTAGCATCCCTTGGAGAGGGAGTATCGACGGGGAGCTGTTTTTT. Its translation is CASSIPWRGSIDGELFF. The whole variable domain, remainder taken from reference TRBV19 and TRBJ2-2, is DGGITQSPKYLFRKEGQNVTLSCEQNLNHDAMYWYRQDPGQGLRLIYYSQIVNDFQKGDIAEGYSVSREKKESFPLTVTSAQKNPTAFYLCASSIPWRGSIDGELFFGEGSRLTVL.

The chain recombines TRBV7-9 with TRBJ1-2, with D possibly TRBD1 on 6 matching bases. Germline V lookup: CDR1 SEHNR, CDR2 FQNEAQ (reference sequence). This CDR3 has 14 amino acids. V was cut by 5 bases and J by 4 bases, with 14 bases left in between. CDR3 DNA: TGTGCCAGCAGCCCTTCAGGACAGAGCTATGGCTACACCTTC. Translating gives CASSPSGQSYGYTF. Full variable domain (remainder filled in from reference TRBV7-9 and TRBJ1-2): DTGVSQNPRHKITKRGQNVTFRCDPISEHNRLYWYRQTLGQGPEFLTYFQNEAQLEKSRLLSDRFSAERPKGSFSTLEIQRTEQGDSAMYLCASSPSGQSYGYTFGSGTRLTVV.

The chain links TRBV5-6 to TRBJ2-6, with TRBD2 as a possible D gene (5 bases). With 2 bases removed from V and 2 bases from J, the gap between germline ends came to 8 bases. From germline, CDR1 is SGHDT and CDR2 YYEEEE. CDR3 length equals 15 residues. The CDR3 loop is CASSFFGAGANVLTF. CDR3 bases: TGTGCCAGCAGCTTCTTCGGGGCTGGGGCCAACGTCCTGACTTTC. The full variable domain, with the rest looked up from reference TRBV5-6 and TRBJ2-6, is DAGVTQSPTHLIKTRGQQVTLRCSPKSGHDTVSWYQQALGQGPQFIFQYYEEEERQRGNFPDRFSGHQFPNYSSELNVNALLLGDSALYLCASSFFGAGANVLTFGAGSRLTVL.

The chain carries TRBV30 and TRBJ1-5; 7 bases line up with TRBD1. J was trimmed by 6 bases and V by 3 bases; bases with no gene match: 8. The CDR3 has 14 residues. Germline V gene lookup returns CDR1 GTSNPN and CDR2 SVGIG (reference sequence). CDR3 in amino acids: CAWSKLQGIQPQHF. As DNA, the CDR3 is TGTGCCTGGAGCAAGTTACAGGGGATTCAGCCCCAGCATTTT.

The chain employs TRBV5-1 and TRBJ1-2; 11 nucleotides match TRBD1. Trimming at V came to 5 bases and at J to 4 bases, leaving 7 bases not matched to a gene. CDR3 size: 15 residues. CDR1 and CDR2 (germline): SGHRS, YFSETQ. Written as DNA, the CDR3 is TGCGCCAGCAGTCCCGGACAGGGGGCTTTCTATGGCTACACCTTC. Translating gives CASSPGQGAFYGYTF.

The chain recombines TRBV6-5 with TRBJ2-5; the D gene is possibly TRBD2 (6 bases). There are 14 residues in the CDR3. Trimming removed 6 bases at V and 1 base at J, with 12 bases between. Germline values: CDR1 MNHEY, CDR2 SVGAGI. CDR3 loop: CASRRGGAQETQYF. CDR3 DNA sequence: TGTGCCAGCAGAAGAGGCGGGGCCCAAGAGACCCAGTACTTC.

The CDR3 DNA is TGTGCCAGCAGCTCGAGCGGGCGCACAGATACGCAGTATTTT. Protein sequence: CASSSSGRTDTQYF. V usage is TRBV7-2 and J usage is TRBJ2-3, with a tentative D call TRBD2 (6 bases). The length of the CDR3 is 14 residues. V was shortened by 4 bases and J by 1 base, with 9 bases between the two germline ends. Looked up from germline, CDR1 is SGHTA and CDR2 is FQGNSA. The variable domain in full, completed from reference TRBV7-2 and TRBJ2-3, reads GAGVSQSPSNKVTEKGKDVELRCDPISGHTALYWYRQSLGQGLEFLIYFQGNSAPDKSGLPSDRFSAERTGGSVSTLTIQRTQQEDSAVYLCASSSSGRTDTQYFGPGTRLTVL.

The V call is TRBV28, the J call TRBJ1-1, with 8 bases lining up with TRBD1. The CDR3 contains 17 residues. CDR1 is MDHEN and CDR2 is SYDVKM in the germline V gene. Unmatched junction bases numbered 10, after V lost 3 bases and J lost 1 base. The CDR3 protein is CASSFVGQGRGNTEAFF. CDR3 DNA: TGTGCCAGCAGTTTCGTTGGACAGGGACGCGGGAACACTGAAGCTTTCTTT.

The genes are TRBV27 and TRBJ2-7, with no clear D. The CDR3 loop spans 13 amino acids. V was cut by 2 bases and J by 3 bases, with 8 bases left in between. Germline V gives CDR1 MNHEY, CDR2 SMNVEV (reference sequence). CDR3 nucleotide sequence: TGTGCCAGCAGTTTACGAGGCAGCTACGAGCAGTACTTC. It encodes CASSLRGSYEQYF.